The 9 T cell receptor beta chains presented below share a single source sample, sequenced in a study of cytotoxic CD8 clonotypes in ibrutinib-treated CLL. Assay used: immunoSEQ multiplex PCR; TCRdb lists only in-frame clones, some missing. The table shows around 310,000 clones, with just under 80% occurring only once. Material: PBMCs, obtained before ibrutinib treatment. The receptors here all came from a human donor with chronic lymphocytic leukemia.

This chain connects TRBV7-8 to TRBJ2-2; D is perhaps TRBD1 or TRBD2 (5 bases each). The germline gives CDR1 SGHVS, CDR2 FQNEAQ. The CDR3 is 14 residues long. V lost 3 bases and J lost 7, with 12 bases in between. The CDR3: CASSLRGGGGELFF. The CDR3 DNA is TGTGCCAGCAGCTTGAGGGGCGGTGGCGGGGAGCTGTTTTTT.

The chain employs TRBV6-5 and TRBJ2-3; D gene uncertain. The CDR3 is made up of 12 amino acids. V dropped 6 bases and J dropped 2 bases, with 6 bases sitting between them. Germline CDR1 and CDR2: MNHEY and SVGAGI. Written as DNA, the CDR3 is TGTGCCAGCAGCAGAGACACAGATACGCAGTATTTT. It is translated as CASSRDTDTQYF.

CDR3 residues: CASSVGGRGNYNEQFF. The CDR3 coding sequence is TGTGCCAGCAGCGTAGGCGGGAGGGGAAACTACAATGAGCAGTTCTTC. The V and J genes are TRBV9 and TRBJ2-1, with 9 bases identical to TRBD2. CDR3 length: 16 amino acids. The V gene's germline CDR1 is SGDLS and CDR2 YYNGEE. Unmatched junction bases numbered 4, after V lost 0 bases and J lost 3 bases.

This sequence joins TRBV5-1 and TRBJ2-2, with TRBD1 identical over 9 bases. Trimming removed 4 bases from V and 7 bases from J; junction bases left unmatched: 2. The CDR3 runs 13 residues. CDR1 SGHRS and CDR2 YFSETQ come from the germline V gene. This CDR3 is CASSATGGGELFF. The CDR3 DNA follows: TGCGCCAGCAGCGCGACAGGGGGCGGGGAGCTGTTTTTT. The full variable domain, completed using reference TRBV5-1 and TRBJ2-2, is KAGVTQTPRYLIKTRGQQVTLSCSPISGHRSVSWYQQTPGQGLQFLFEYFSETQRNKGNFPGRFSGRQFSNSRSEMNVSTLELGDSALYLCASSATGGGELFFGEGSRLTVL.

The genes are TRBV9 and TRBJ1-2; D not resolved. This CDR3 spans 13 amino acids. V lost 0 bases and J 4 bases, leaving 7 bases between the germline ends. Looked up from germline, CDR1 is SGDLS and CDR2 is YYNGEE. The CDR3 sequence is CASSVGPTYGYTF. DNA for the CDR3: TGTGCCAGCAGCGTAGGGCCTACCTATGGCTACACCTTC.

The chain recombines TRBV20-1 with TRBJ2-7; 7 positions match TRBD1. This CDR3 is 11 amino acids long. Looked up from germline, CDR1 is DFQATT and CDR2 is SNEGSKA (reference sequence). V dropped 5 bases and J dropped 2; count of bases not matched to a gene: 0. As DNA, the CDR3 is TGCAGTGCTGACAGGGCCTACGAGCAGTACTTC. Translation: CSADRAYEQYF.

The CDR3 loop reads CASSEGRGRNIQYF. CDR3 in DNA: TGTGCCAGCAGTGAAGGCAGGGGGCGGAACATTCAGTACTTC. The chain couples TRBV2 to TRBJ2-4; TRBD1 agrees at 8 bases. The junction had 3 bases not matched to a gene; V was cut back by 1 base and J by 7 bases. Per the germline V gene, CDR1 is SNHLY and CDR2 is FYNNEI. The CDR3 has 14 amino acids.

CDR3 amino acids: CASSPRVGASGRGEQFF. The CDR3 DNA reads TGTGCCAGCAGTCCCCGGGTAGGGGCTAGCGGGAGGGGTGAGCAGTTCTTC. The genes are TRBV28 and TRBJ2-1; 12 bases agree with TRBD2. V lost 5 bases and J lost 9; bases outside the gene matches: 14. Germline values: CDR1 MDHEN, CDR2 SYDVKM. The CDR3 covers 17 residues.

This rearrangement joins TRBV9 to TRBJ1-5; no definite D call. V dropped 0 bases and J dropped 3 bases, with 7 bases sitting between them. The CDR3 has 14 residues. Germline values: CDR1 SGDLS, CDR2 YYNGEE. CDR3 DNA: TGTGCCAGCAGCGTAGGGCAAATCAATCAGCCCCAGCATTTT. Its protein product is CASSVGQINQPQHF.